This entry describes one T cell receptor beta chain. Germline V gene data show CDR1 as DFQATT and CDR2 as SNEGSKA (reference sequence). The CDR3 sequence is 18 residues long. This sample is drawn from a study of blood T cells in healthy people across ages. Together with a sample-barcoded 5' primer, a J-beta primer mix was included in a second PCR lasting about 7 to 11 cycles. TCRdb reanalysed the 5' RACE reads using MiXCR and keeps one entry per CDR3 protein. The sample has some 760,000 distinct CDR3 sequences, roughly 25% seen once. The data also belong to a second study, concerning T cells of mothers and their children.

The specimen sequenced was blood. V is TRBV20-1 and J is TRBJ2-5; the D gene is possibly TRBD2 (6 bases). The DNA end lines up better with TRBJ2-7; the J call may be wrong. This sequence was found in a boy younger than 18 in good health. This CDR3 reads CSARGFTLMGGESYEQYF. The CDR3 DNA is TGCAGTGCTAGGGGGTTTACATTAATGGGCGGGGAATCATACGAGCAGTACTTC.